The 5 T cell receptor beta chains below come from one sample, sequenced in a study of cytomegalovirus exposure and HLA in healthy donors. Primers included in the PCR were 60 Vbeta and 13 Jbeta primers. Method: immunoSEQ multiplex PCR; TCRdb's copy keeps in-frame clones and lacks some. The sample has roughly 220,000 clones, 75% to 85% seen once. The specimen sequenced was PBMCs. The receptor set was obtained from a woman in her 40s in good health and CMV-seronegative.

Comments on this clone: This CDR3 is also generated by other DNA sequences in the sample. The chain carries TRBV19 and TRBJ1-5; 12 bases are shared with TRBD1. The CDR3 runs 16 residues. The germline CDR1 and CDR2 sequences are LNHDA and SQIVND (reference sequence). V lost 1 base, J lost 3 bases, and 1 base stayed unmatched. CDR3 in DNA: TGTGCCAGTAGTATAGGGGACAGGGGGCACAATCAGCCCCAGCATTTT. Translation: CASSIGDRGHNQPQHF.

The chain carries TRBV27 and TRBJ2-1; D is unclear. This CDR3 is built from 11 residues. V gave up 3 bases and J gave up 10 bases, with 7 bases separating them. Germline V lookup: CDR1 MNHEY, CDR2 SMNVEV (reference sequence). The CDR3 reads CASSFGLEQFF. The CDR3 nucleotides read TGTGCCAGCAGTTTTGGCTTAGAGCAGTTCTTC.

This rearrangement joins TRBV5-4 to TRBJ2-3; no reliable D call. V was shortened by 3 bases and J by 10 bases, with 18 bases between the two germline ends. CDR3 size: 14 residues. CDR1 and CDR2 from the germline V gene are SGHNT and YYREEE (reference sequence). CDR3 DNA: TGTGCCAGCAGCTCGCCTGTCCAAGCAGAGGCGCAGTATTTT. As protein: CASSSPVQAEAQYF.

The chain carries TRBV5-1 and TRBJ1-4; tentative D call: TRBD1 (5 bases). CDR1 and CDR2 (germline): SGHRS, YFSETQ. The V end lost 3 bases, the J end lost 8 bases, and 5 bases lay between the germline ends. The CDR3 length is 11 residues. DNA of the CDR3: TGCGCCAGCAGCTCAGGGGAAAAACTGTTTTTT. This translates into CASSSGEKLFF. Supplemented by reference TRBV5-1 and TRBJ1-4, the full variable domain reads KAGVTQTPRYLIKTRGQQVTLSCSPISGHRSVSWYQQTPGQGLQFLFEYFSETQRNKGNFPGRFSGRQFSNSRSEMNVSTLELGDSALYLCASSSGEKLFFGSGTQLSVL.

The chain couples TRBV2 to TRBJ2-1, with D tentatively TRBD1 (6 bases). CDR3 length equals 14 residues. Germline V gives CDR1 SNHLY, CDR2 FYNNEI. V lost 7 bases and J 4 bases, leaving 14 bases between the germline ends. The CDR3 DNA reads as TGTGCCAGCAACCAGGACAGCTCATACAATGAGCAGTTCTTC. Protein product: CASNQDSSYNEQFF.